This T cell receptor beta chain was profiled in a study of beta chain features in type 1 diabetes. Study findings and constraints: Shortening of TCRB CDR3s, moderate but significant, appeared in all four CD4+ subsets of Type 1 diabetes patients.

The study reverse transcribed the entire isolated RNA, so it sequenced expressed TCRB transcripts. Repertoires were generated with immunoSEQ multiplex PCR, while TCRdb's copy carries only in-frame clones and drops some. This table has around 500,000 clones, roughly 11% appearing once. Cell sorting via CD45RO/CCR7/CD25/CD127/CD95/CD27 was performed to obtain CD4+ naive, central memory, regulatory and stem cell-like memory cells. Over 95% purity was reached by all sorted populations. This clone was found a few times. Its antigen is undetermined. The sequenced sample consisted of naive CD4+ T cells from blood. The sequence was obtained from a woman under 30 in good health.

The CDR3 protein is CASSLALPGNSPLHF. CDR3 nucleotide sequence: TGTGCCAGCAGCTTAGCGCTTCCAGGAAATTCACCCCTCCACTTT. V usage is TRBV7-2 and J usage is TRBJ1-6; D not resolved. The germline V gene encodes CDR1 SGHTA and CDR2 FQGNSA. Trimming stripped 0 bases from V and 7 bases from J, with 10 bases between. The CDR3 consists of 15 residues.